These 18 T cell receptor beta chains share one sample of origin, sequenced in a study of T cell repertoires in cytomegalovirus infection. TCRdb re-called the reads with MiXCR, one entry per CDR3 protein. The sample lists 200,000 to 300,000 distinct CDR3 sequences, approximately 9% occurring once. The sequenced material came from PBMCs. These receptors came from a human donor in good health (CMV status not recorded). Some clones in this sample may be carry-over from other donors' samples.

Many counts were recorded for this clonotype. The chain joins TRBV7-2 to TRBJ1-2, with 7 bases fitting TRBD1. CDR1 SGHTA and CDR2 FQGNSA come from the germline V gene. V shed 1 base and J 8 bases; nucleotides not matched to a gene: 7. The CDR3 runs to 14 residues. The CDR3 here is CASSLGTGVRGYTF. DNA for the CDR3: TGTGCCAGCAGCTTAGGAACAGGGGTCAGGGGCTACACCTTC.

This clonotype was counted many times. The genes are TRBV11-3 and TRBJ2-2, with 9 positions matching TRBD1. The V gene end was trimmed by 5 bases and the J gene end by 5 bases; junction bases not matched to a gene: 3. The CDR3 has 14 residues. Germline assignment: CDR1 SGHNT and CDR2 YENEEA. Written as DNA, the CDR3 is TGTGCCAGCAGCCGGGGGACAGGGACCGGGGAGCTGTTTTTT. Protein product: CASSRGTGTGELFF.

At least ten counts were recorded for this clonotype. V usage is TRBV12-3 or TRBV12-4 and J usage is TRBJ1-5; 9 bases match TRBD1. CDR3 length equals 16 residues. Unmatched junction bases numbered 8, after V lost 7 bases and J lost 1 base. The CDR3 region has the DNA TGTGCCAGCACCTTAGGGACAGGGATCAGCAATCAGCCCCAGCATTTT. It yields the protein CASTLGTGISNQPQHF.

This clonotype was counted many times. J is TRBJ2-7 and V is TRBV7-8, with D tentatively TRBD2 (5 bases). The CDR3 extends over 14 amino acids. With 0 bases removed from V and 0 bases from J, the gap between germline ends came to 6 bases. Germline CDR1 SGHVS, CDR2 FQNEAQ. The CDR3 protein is CASSLASASYEQYF. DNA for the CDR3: TGTGCCAGCAGCTTAGCTAGCGCCTCCTACGAGCAGTACTTC. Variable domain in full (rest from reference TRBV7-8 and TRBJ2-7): GAGVSQSPRYKVAKRGQDVALRCDPISGHVSLFWYQQALGQGPEFLTYFQNEAQLDKSGLPSDRFFAERPEGSVSTLKIQRTQQEDSAVYLCASSLASASYEQYFGPGTRLTVT.

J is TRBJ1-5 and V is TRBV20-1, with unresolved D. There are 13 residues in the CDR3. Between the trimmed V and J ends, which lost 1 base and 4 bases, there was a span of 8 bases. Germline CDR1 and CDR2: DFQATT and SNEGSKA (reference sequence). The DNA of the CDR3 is TGCAGTGCTAGAGCGGGAGTAAATCAGCCCCAGCATTTT. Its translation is CSARAGVNQPQHF.

The CDR3 DNA sequence: TGTGCCAGCAGCCAAGTAACCCCCCAGGGGGCTGAGACCCAGTACTTC. Residues: CASSQVTPQGAETQYF. The V gene is TRBV3-1, the J gene TRBJ2-5; 8 nucleotides align to TRBD1. This CDR3 spans 16 amino acids. The J segment lost 5 bases and the V segment lost 1 base, leaving 9 bases of the junction unmatched. Looked up from germline, CDR1 is LGHDT and CDR2 is YNNKEL (reference sequence).

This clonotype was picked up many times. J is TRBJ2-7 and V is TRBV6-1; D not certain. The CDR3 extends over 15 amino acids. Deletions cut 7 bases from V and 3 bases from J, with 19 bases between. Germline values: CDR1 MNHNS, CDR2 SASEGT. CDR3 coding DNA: TGTGCCAGCACCAAACAATTTAGCCCCAGCTACGAGCAGTACTTC. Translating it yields CASTKQFSPSYEQYF.

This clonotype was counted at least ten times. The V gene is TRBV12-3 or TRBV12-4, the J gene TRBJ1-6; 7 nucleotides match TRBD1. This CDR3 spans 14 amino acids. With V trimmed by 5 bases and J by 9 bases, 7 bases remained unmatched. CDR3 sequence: CASSPRTGASPLHF. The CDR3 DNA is TGTGCCAGCAGTCCCAGGACAGGTGCTTCACCCCTCCACTTT.

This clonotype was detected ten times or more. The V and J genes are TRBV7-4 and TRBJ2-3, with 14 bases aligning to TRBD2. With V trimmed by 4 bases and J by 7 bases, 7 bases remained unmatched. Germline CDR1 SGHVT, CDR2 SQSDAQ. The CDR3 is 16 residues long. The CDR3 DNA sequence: TGTGCCAGCAGCTGGGGGACTAGCGGGAGTTTGAATACGCAGTATTTT. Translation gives CASSWGTSGSLNTQYF. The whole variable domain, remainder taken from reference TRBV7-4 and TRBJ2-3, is GAGVSQSPRYKVAKRGRDVALRCDSISGHVTLYWYRQTLGQGSEVLTYSQSDAQRDKSGRPSGRFSAERPERSVSTLKIQRTEQGDSAVYLCASSWGTSGSLNTQYFGPGTRLTVL.

The CDR3 DNA reads as TGTGCCAGCTCACCATTGGGGGGCAGGGGTAGCAATCAGCCCCAGCATTTT. Translation gives CASSPLGGRGSNQPQHF. The V call is TRBV18, the J call TRBJ1-5, with D perhaps matching TRBD1 (6 bases). The germline CDR1 and CDR2 sequences are KGHSH and LQKENI. The CDR3 has 17 residues. V gave up 2 bases and J gave up 0 bases, with 14 bases separating them.

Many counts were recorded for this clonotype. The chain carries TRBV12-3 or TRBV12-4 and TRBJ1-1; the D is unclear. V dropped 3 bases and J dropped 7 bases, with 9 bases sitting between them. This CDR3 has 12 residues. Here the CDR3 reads CASSLRENEAFF. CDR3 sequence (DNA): TGTGCCAGCAGTTTGCGGGAAAATGAAGCTTTCTTT.

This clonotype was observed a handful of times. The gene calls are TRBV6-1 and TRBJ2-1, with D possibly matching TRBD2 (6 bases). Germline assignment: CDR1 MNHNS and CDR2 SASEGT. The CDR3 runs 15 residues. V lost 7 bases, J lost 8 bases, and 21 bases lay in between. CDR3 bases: TGTGCCAGCATTTCACGCGGGACTCAAAGCGATGAGCAGTTCTTC. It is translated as CASISRGTQSDEQFF.

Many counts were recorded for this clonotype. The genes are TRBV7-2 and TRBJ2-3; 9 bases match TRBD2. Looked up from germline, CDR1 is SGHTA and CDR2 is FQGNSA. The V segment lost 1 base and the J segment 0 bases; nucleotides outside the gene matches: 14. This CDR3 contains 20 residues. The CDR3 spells CASSLGGSGGRLPSTDTQYF. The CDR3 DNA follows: TGTGCCAGCAGCTTAGGGGGTAGCGGGGGACGTCTCCCAAGCACAGATACGCAGTATTTT.

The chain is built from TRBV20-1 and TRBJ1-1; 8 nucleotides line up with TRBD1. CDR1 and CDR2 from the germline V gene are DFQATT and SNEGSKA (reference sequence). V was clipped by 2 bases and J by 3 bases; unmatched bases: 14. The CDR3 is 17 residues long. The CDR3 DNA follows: TGCAGTGCTAGACCCATTGGACAGGGTTTCTCCTACACTGAAGCTTTCTTT. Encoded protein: CSARPIGQGFSYTEAFF.

This CDR3 is CASSLATGGFEAFF. CDR3 in DNA: TGTGCCAGCAGCTTAGCTACGGGGGGCTTTGAAGCTTTCTTT. The V call is TRBV11-2, the J call TRBJ1-1; possibly TRBD1 for D (6 bases). The CDR3 is 14 residues long. The germline V and J ends were trimmed by 1 base and 7 bases, with 13 bases remaining between them. The germline CDR1 and CDR2 sequences are SGHAT and FQNNGV.

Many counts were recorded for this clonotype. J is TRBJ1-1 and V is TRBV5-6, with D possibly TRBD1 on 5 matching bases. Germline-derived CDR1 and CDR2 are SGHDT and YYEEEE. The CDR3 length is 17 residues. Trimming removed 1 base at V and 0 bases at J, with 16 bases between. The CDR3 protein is CASSLLSGQVMNTEAFF. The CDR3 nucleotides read TGTGCCAGCAGCTTGTTGTCGGGGCAAGTCATGAACACTGAAGCTTTCTTT.

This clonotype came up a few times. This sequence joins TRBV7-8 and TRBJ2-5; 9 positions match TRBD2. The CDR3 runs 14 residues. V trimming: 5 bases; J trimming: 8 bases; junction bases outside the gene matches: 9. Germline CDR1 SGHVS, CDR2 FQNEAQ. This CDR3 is CASSLGLAGATQYF. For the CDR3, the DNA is TGTGCCAGCAGCCTGGGACTAGCTGGGGCCACCCAGTACTTC.

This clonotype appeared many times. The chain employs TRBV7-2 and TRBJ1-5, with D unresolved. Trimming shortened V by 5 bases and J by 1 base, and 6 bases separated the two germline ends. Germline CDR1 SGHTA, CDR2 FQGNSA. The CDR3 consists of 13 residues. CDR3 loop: CASSARSNQPQHF. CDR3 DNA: TGTGCCAGCAGCGCTAGGAGCAATCAGCCCCAGCATTTT.